This entry lists 30 T cell receptor beta chains sequenced from one sample in a study of CD4 T cells in relation to SARS-CoV-2 and coronaviruses. Assay used: immunoSEQ multiplex PCR; TCRdb lists only in-frame clones, some missing. Altogether about 15,000 clones are present, around 76% being singletons, with the ten largest covering about 33%. No antigen is known for these receptors. Unexposed donor CD4+ T cells date from about 2010-2018, before the COVID-19 pandemic. Isolation of CD4+ T cells took place after about 10 days in culture. The specimen sequenced was CD4+ T cells from PBMCs, cultured in vitro. These receptors all come from a human donor in good health.

The gene calls are TRBV5-8 and TRBJ2-2; D call uncertain. Trimming pared 0 bases from V and 5 bases from J, leaving 14 bases between. Looked up from germline, CDR1 is SGHTS and CDR2 is YDEGEE. This CDR3 is built from 16 residues. In DNA form, the CDR3 reads TGTGCCAGCAGCTTGGGTTCTCAGCCGATTACCGGGGAGCTGTTTTTT. Amino acid sequence: CASSLGSQPITGELFF.

The J gene is TRBJ2-7, the V gene TRBV9; 10 nucleotides align to TRBD2. Per the germline V gene, CDR1 is SGDLS and CDR2 is YYNGEE. CDR3 length: 14 amino acids. Germline trimming cut 2 bases from V and 5 bases from J; bases unmatched to any gene: 4. The CDR3 region is CASSVTSGNHEQYF. The CDR3 nucleotides are TGTGCCAGCAGCGTCACTAGCGGGAACCACGAGCAGTACTTC.

This chain connects TRBV6-5 to TRBJ1-1, with a possible D match to TRBD1 (5 bases). The V end lost 2 bases, the J end lost 1 base, and 11 bases lay between the germline ends. The CDR3 loop spans 15 amino acids. Germline V lookup: CDR1 MNHEY, CDR2 SVGAGI. The CDR3 region is CASSYHGAQNTEAFF. The CDR3 region has the DNA TGTGCCAGCAGTTACCATGGGGCGCAGAACACTGAAGCTTTCTTT.

This clone was seen more than once but under ten times. V and J are TRBV7-9 and TRBJ2-7; D unclear. Germline-derived CDR1 and CDR2 are SEHNR and FQNEAQ (reference sequence). The V gene lost 1 base and the J gene lost 3 bases, with 10 bases spanning the gap. The CDR3 has 14 amino acids. For the CDR3, the DNA is TGTGCCAGCAGCTTAGGAGCTAACGACTACGAGCAGTACTTC. This gives the protein CASSLGANDYEQYF.

The chain has TRBV28 and TRBJ1-1, with D hard to call. Germline V gives CDR1 MDHEN, CDR2 SYDVKM. The CDR3 consists of 12 residues. The V gene lost 2 bases and the J gene lost 11 bases, with 12 bases spanning the gap. The DNA for the CDR3 is TGTGCCAGCAGTTTAAACCCTCTGGGGGCTTTCTTT. Amino acids: CASSLNPLGAFF.

A single count supports this clone. CDR3 in amino acids: CASSELLAGAGDTQYF. CDR3 nucleotide sequence: TGCGCCAGCAGTGAGCTTCTAGCGGGGGCTGGGGATACGCAGTATTTT. The chain has TRBV10-1 and TRBJ2-3, with 10 nucleotides matching TRBD2. This CDR3 has 16 amino acids. J was trimmed by 6 bases and V by 2 bases; bases with no gene match: 8. Germline V lookup: CDR1 WNHNN, CDR2 SYGVQD (reference sequence).

V and J are TRBV6-2 or TRBV6-3 and TRBJ2-4, with TRBD2 matching 7 bases. The length of the CDR3 is 15 residues. In germline, CDR1 is MNHEY, CDR2 SVGEGT. With V trimmed by 5 bases and J by 0 bases, 4 bases remained unmatched. CDR3 DNA sequence: TGTGCCAGCAGTAGGACTAGTGTAGCCAAAAACATTCAGTACTTC. Its translation is CASSRTSVAKNIQYF.

The chain couples TRBV9 to TRBJ1-1, with D possibly being TRBD1 (6 bases). The CDR3 is 15 amino acids. Germline CDR1 SGDLS, CDR2 YYNGEE. V dropped 4 bases and J dropped 5 bases, with 18 bases sitting between them. The CDR3 sequence: CASSQDLGGRTEAFF. As DNA, the CDR3 is TGTGCCAGCAGCCAGGATTTAGGGGGAAGGACTGAAGCTTTCTTT.

The chain joins TRBV4-1 to TRBJ1-1; D perhaps matches TRBD1 (6 bases). V lost 2 bases to trimming and J lost 2 bases, with 12 bases between them. Germline V gene data show CDR1 as MGHRA and CDR2 as YSYEKL. This CDR3 comprises 15 residues. CDR3 coding DNA: TGCGCCAGCAGCCAACAGGGGTGGCCAAACACTGAAGCTTTCTTT. Amino acids: CASSQQGWPNTEAFF.

A remark on this clone: The junction shows a germline mismatch at one end, possibly a read error. This rearrangement joins TRBV7-8 to TRBJ1-2, with 12 positions matching TRBD1. CDR1 and CDR2 (germline): SGHVS, FQNEAQ. The CDR3 is 17 residues long. The CDR3 here is CASSSIRTIPGQGARAF. CDR3 nucleotides: TGTGCCAGCAGCTCGATACGGACCATACCGGGACAGGGGGCACGCGCCTTC.

J is TRBJ2-3 and V is TRBV6-5; 10 bases match TRBD1. The CDR3 has 14 residues. Germline V CDR1 and CDR2: MNHEY, SVGAGI. The trim removed 4 bases at V and 4 bases at J, leaving 2 bases unmatched. DNA for the CDR3: TGTGCCAGCAGTTTGACAGGGGGCCCAGATACGCAGTATTTT. Residues: CASSLTGGPDTQYF.

V gene TRBV6-2 or TRBV6-3 combines with J gene TRBJ2-7, with a weak D call TRBD2 (6 bases). Germline CDR1 is MNHEY and CDR2 is SVGEGT. The CDR3 extends over 11 amino acids. The V end was cut by 7 bases, the J end by 6 bases, with 10 bases between. CDR3 sequence reads: CASTPGVEQYF. CDR3 nucleotides: TGTGCCAGCACCCCGGGGGTCGAGCAGTACTTC.

The rearrangement links TRBV5-4 to TRBJ2-5, with 8 bases matching TRBD1. CDR3 length: 17 amino acids. V dropped 0 bases and J dropped 2; count of bases not matched to a gene: 9. The germline V gene has CDR1 SGHNT and CDR2 YYREEE (reference sequence). For the CDR3, the DNA is TGTGCCAGCAGCTTGGCCAGCAGACAGGGGAGACAAGAGACCCAGTACTTC. Translation: CASSLASRQGRQETQYF.

J is TRBJ2-6 and V is TRBV7-2; the D gene is possibly TRBD2 (5 bases). The CDR3 consists of 18 residues. Trimming removed 5 bases at V and 0 bases at J, with 17 bases between. The germline V gene encodes CDR1 SGHTA and CDR2 FQGNSA. Written as DNA, the CDR3 is TGTGCCAGCAGCCCGAGGGTAATTGGCTCCTCTGGGGCCAACGTCCTGACTTTC. Translating gives CASSPRVIGSSGANVLTF.

The gene calls are TRBV4-1 and TRBJ2-1; D is possibly TRBD1 or TRBD2 (5 bases each). The CDR3 spans 16 residues. Germline-derived CDR1 and CDR2 are MGHRA and YSYEKL. V shed 4 bases and J shed 0 bases, with 13 bases lying between them. Written as DNA, the CDR3 is TGCGCCAGCAGCCGCCCGGGACGGAGCTCCTACAATGAGCAGTTCTTC. Translating gives CASSRPGRSSYNEQFF.

A few counts support this clone. The rearrangement uses TRBV7-3 and TRBJ1-3; D gene unclear. Germline CDR1 is SGHTA and CDR2 is FQGTGA. The V gene lost 5 bases and the J gene lost 0 bases, with 8 bases spanning the gap. The CDR3 runs 14 residues. Written as DNA, the CDR3 is TGTGCCAGCAGCCTAGGCTTCTCTGGAAACACCATATATTTT. Translation: CASSLGFSGNTIYF. The variable domain in full, with the rest retrieved from reference TRBV7-3 and TRBJ1-3, is GAGVSQTPSNKVTEKGKYVELRCDPISGHTALYWYRQSLGQGPEFLIYFQGTGAADDSGLPNDRFFAVRPEGSVSTLKIQRTERGDSAVYLCASSLGFSGNTIYFGEGSWLTVV.

The chain joins TRBV4-1 to TRBJ2-7, with D tentatively TRBD2 (7 bases). CDR1 MGHRA and CDR2 YSYEKL come from the germline V gene. This CDR3 has 16 residues. The V end was cut by 0 bases, the J end by 3 bases, with 15 bases between. CDR3 protein: CASSQDAGAPGYEQYF. CDR3 in DNA: TGCGCCAGCAGCCAAGATGCGGGGGCCCCGGGCTACGAGCAGTACTTC.

This clone has a handful of counts. This chain links TRBV24-1 with TRBJ2-1, with 15 positions matching TRBD2. CDR1 and CDR2 (germline): KGHDR, SFDVKD. V was clipped by 4 bases and J by 7 bases; unmatched bases: 4. The CDR3 sequence is 16 residues long. CDR3 residues: CATSDPGLAGGNEQFF. The CDR3 DNA follows: TGTGCCACCAGTGACCCGGGACTAGCGGGGGGTAATGAGCAGTTCTTC.

This clone was detected once. V and J are TRBV4-3 and TRBJ1-3; unclear D gene. Germline V CDR1 and CDR2: LGHNA, YSLEER. The V end was cut by 3 bases, the J end by 4 bases, with 7 bases between. The CDR3 totals 13 residues. The CDR3 coding sequence is TGCGCCAGCAGCCAGGTGAAGGGAAACACCATATATTTT. Translating it yields CASSQVKGNTIYF.

The J gene is TRBJ1-2, the V gene TRBV7-6, with D tentatively TRBD1 (6 bases). CDR3 length: 15 residues. The ends were cut back, 0 bases at V and 5 bases at J, with 13 bases in the middle. CDR1 is SGHVS and CDR2 is FNYEAQ in the germline V gene. The CDR3 DNA reads as TGTGCCAGCAGCTTAGCGCCGGACAGTCCTTATGGCTACACCTTC. It specifies CASSLAPDSPYGYTF. The full variable domain, rest sourced from reference TRBV7-6 and TRBJ1-2, is GAGVSQSPRYKVTKRGQDVALRCDPISGHVSLYWYRQALGQGPEFLTYFNYEAQQDKSGLPNDRFSAERPEGSISTLTIQRTEQRDSAMYRCASSLAPDSPYGYTFGSGTRLTVV.

This clone was seen more than once but under ten times. This chain joins TRBV19 and TRBJ1-4; D is ambiguous. This CDR3 contains 13 residues. V lost 4 bases and J lost 6, with 9 bases in between. Germline CDR1 reads LNHDA; CDR2 reads SQIVND (reference sequence). In DNA, the CDR3 is TGTGCCAGTAGTAGAAGTTTCTATGAAAAACTGTTTTTT. Its protein is CASSRSFYEKLFF.

This rearrangement joins TRBV4-2 to TRBJ1-2; D might be TRBD1 (5 bases). Germline V gene sequence: CDR1 LGHNA, CDR2 YNFKEQ. The CDR3 loop spans 16 amino acids. Trimming removed 3 bases from V and 4 bases from J, with 18 bases in between. DNA of the CDR3: TGTGCCAGCAGCCAGCCTATAAGTACAGGACCCTATGGCTACACCTTC. The encoded protein is CASSQPISTGPYGYTF.

V is TRBV7-9 and J is TRBJ2-3; 11 bases line up with TRBD2. The germline gives CDR1 SEHNR, CDR2 FQNEAQ (reference sequence). The CDR3 covers 18 residues. V lost 3 bases to trimming and J lost 0 bases; unmatched junction nucleotides: 8. The DNA for the CDR3 is TGTGCCAGCAGCTTGCGGGGCCTAGCGGGGGGTAGCACAGATACGCAGTATTTT. It codes for CASSLRGLAGGSTDTQYF. Full variable domain (outside the CDR3, taken from reference TRBV7-9 and TRBJ2-3): DTGVSQNPRHKITKRGQNVTFRCDPISEHNRLYWYRQTLGQGPEFLTYFQNEAQLEKSRLLSDRFSAERPKGSFSTLEIQRTEQGDSAMYLCASSLRGLAGGSTDTQYFGPGTRLTVL.

This clone was counted once. The J gene is TRBJ2-7, the V gene TRBV19; D is unresolved. Germline values: CDR1 LNHDA, CDR2 SQIVND (reference sequence). The CDR3 contains 11 residues. V was clipped by 6 bases and J by 3 bases, with 6 bases between them. CDR3 protein: CASRGFYEQYF. CDR3 sequence (DNA): TGTGCCAGTAGGGGGTTCTACGAGCAGTACTTC.

The V gene is TRBV7-2, the J gene TRBJ2-4, with a weak D call TRBD1 (6 bases). The CDR3 loop spans 17 amino acids. V was trimmed by 5 bases and J by 0 bases, leaving 17 bases between them. Germline V CDR1 and CDR2: SGHTA, FQGNSA. CDR3 amino acids: CASSPSDRRLAKNIQYF. Written as DNA, the CDR3 is TGTGCCAGCAGCCCATCGGACAGAAGACTAGCCAAAAACATTCAGTACTTC.

This clone was counted once. The gene calls are TRBV5-1 and TRBJ1-4; 9 nucleotides match TRBD1. Losses at the gene ends were 4 bases for V and 5 bases for J; bases not matched to a gene: 3. This CDR3 has 14 amino acids. Germline V gene sequence: CDR1 SGHRS, CDR2 YFSETQ. In DNA, the CDR3 is TGCGCCAGCAGCCTACAGGGGGCGAATGAAAAACTGTTTTTT. It translates to CASSLQGANEKLFF.

The chain links TRBV4-2 to TRBJ2-3; unclear D gene. Germline lookup yields CDR1 LGHNA and CDR2 YNFKEQ. The CDR3 contains 13 residues. V was clipped by 4 bases and J by 6 bases, with 11 bases between them. CDR3 protein: CASSPPLADTQYF. As DNA, the CDR3 is TGTGCCAGCAGCCCCCCTCTGGCGGATACGCAGTATTTT.

The chain couples TRBV7-2 to TRBJ2-7, with D possibly matching TRBD1 (5 bases). V lost 5 bases to trimming and J lost 8 bases, with 10 bases between them. The CDR3 is 11 residues long. CDR1 and CDR2 from the germline V gene are SGHTA and FQGNSA. The CDR3 bases are TGTGCCAGCAGCGCTCAGGGCAAGCAGTACTTC. Amino acid sequence: CASSAQGKQYF. Full variable domain (missing parts from reference TRBV7-2 and TRBJ2-7): GAGVSQSPSNKVTEKGKDVELRCDPISGHTALYWYRQSLGQGLEFLIYFQGNSAPDKSGLPSDRFSAERTGGSVSTLTIQRTQQEDSAVYLCASSAQGKQYFGPGTRLTVT.

The chain recombines TRBV5-1 with TRBJ2-2, with D maybe TRBD1 (6 bases). The CDR3 runs to 14 residues. Trimming pared 4 bases from V and 1 base from J, leaving 8 bases between. The germline gives CDR1 SGHRS, CDR2 YFSETQ. For the CDR3, the DNA is TGCGCCAGCAGCCCGGGACAGAACACCGGGGAGCTGTTTTTT. Translated: CASSPGQNTGELFF.

The genes are TRBV3-1 (or the pseudogene TRBV3-2) and TRBJ2-7, with TRBD2 matching 7 bases. This CDR3 contains 16 residues. J lost 6 bases, V lost 5 bases, and 16 bases had no gene match. Germline CDR1 reads LGHDT; CDR2 reads YNNKEL (reference sequence). Here the CDR3 reads CASSYQPAGRPSEQYF. CDR3 bases: TGTGCCAGCAGCTACCAGCCAGCGGGGAGGCCTTCCGAGCAGTACTTC.